This TCR beta chain stems from a study of shared clonotypes between healthy human individuals. The CDR3 is made up of 13 amino acids. V lost 6 bases and J 5 bases, leaving 11 bases between the germline ends. From germline, CDR1 is SGHAT and CDR2 FQDESV (reference sequence). Only in-frame clones appear in the TCRdb table, and some are missing; sequencing was by immunoSEQ multiplex PCR. The sample includes hundreds of thousands of clones, around 72% of them seen just once. The origin of this receptor is a woman aged 30 to 39 in good health. The material sequenced was memory CD4+ T cells sorted from blood. This sample's subset: CD45RA-negative fraction. The chain couples TRBV11-1 to TRBJ2-1; no clear D gene. CDR3 DNA sequence: TGTGCCAGCAGTATCTTTTCGGACAATGAGCAGTTCTTC. Its translation: CASSIFSDNEQFF.